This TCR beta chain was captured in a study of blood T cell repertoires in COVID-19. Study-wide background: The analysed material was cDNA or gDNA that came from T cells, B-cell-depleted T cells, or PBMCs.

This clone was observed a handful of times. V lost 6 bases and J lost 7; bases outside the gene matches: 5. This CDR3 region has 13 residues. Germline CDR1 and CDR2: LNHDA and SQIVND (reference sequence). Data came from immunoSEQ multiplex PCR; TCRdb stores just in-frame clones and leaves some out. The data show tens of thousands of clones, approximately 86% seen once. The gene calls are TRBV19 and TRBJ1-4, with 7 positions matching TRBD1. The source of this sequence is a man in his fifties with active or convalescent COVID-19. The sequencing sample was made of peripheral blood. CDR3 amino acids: CASSEGQSEKLFF. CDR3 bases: TGTGCCAGTAGCGAGGGACAGAGTGAAAAACTGTTTTTT.